Listed below are T cell receptor beta chains from one sample, sequenced in a study of shared clonotypes between healthy human individuals. The table came from immunoSEQ multiplex PCR; TCRdb's copy has only in-frame clones and leaves some out. This sample carries millions of clones, just under 95% of them seen once, and the ten largest clones take 1.1%. What was sequenced was naive CD8+ T cells sorted from blood. The receptors stem from a man aged 18 to 29 in good health. Both conserved end residues are part of each CDR3. A D gene is named only where the DNA matches it firmly. Where a row states a size, it is once, few, many or the class of an expanded clone; other rows omit it.

abundance | j_gene | d_gene | v_gene | CDR3nt | CDR3aa
- | TRBJ2-5 | - | TRBV4-2 | TGTGCCAGCAGCCCCTTAAAGGGGGGCGTTGAGACCCAGTACTTC | CASSPLKGGVETQYF
- | TRBJ1-1 | - | TRBV5-1 | TGCGCCAGCAGCCTACATTTATTAGGGAACACTGAAGCTTTCTTT | CASSLHLLGNTEAFF
- | TRBJ2-3 | - | TRBV7-9 | TGTGCCAGCAGCTTCCAGGGGTGGTCAGCAGATACGCAGTATTTT | CASSFQGWSADTQYF
once | TRBJ1-1 | TRBD1 | TRBV6-1 | TGTGCCAGCAGCCTGGACAGGGTATACACTGAAGCTTTCTTT | CASSLDRVYTEAFF
- | TRBJ2-5 | - | TRBV28 | TGTGCCAGCAGTTTATTGGTCCAAGAGACCCAGTACTTC | CASSLLVQETQYF
- | TRBJ1-1 | - | TRBV25-1 | TGTGCCAGCAAACAGGGACGGGCTTTCTTT | CASKQGRAFF
- | TRBJ1-1 | - | TRBV15 | TGTGCCACCAGCCCCGCGACACCTGCTAGTGGAGCTTTCTTT | CATSPATPASGAFF
- | TRBJ1-6 | TRBD1 | TRBV7-2 | TGTGCCAGCAGCGCGGGACAGGGGGCCAATTCACCCCTCCACTTT | CASSAGQGANSPLHF
- | TRBJ2-7 | - | TRBV9 | TGTGCCAGCAGCGTAGGGGTTAGCGGATCCTACGAGCAGTACTTC | CASSVGVSGSYEQYF
- | TRBJ2-2 | - | TRBV7-9 | TGTGCCAGCAGCTTCCGGGGGCCGGGCACCGGGGAGCTGTTTTTT | CASSFRGPGTGELFF
- | TRBJ2-3 | - | TRBV27 | TGTGCCAGCAGTCACAGGGACACCACAGATACGCAGTATTTT | CASSHRDTTDTQYF
- | TRBJ1-2 | - | TRBV6-5 | TGTGCCAGCAGTTCCCGGGGAGGGGGTGAAAATGGCTACACCTTC | CASSSRGGGENGYTF
- | TRBJ2-2 | - | TRBV20-1 | TGCAGTGCTAAGGCCGGGGAGCTGTTTTTT | CSAKAGELFF
once | TRBJ1-4 | - | TRBV7-9 | TGTGCCAGCAGCCCTTCTCGTAGTACGCAGAGTGGGGAAAAACTGTTTTTT | CASSPSRSTQSGEKLFF
- | TRBJ2-5 | TRBD1 | TRBV11-2 | TGTGCCACCGGAGACAGGGGAAGGTCGGAGACCCAGTACTTC | CATGDRGRSETQYF
- | TRBJ1-5 | - | TRBV6-1 | TGTGCCAGGGTAGTGGGCAATCAGCCCCAGCATTTT | CARVVGNQPQHF
- | TRBJ1-1 | - | TRBV10-3 | TGTGCCAGCACTGGGGGAACTGAAGCTTTCTTT | CASTGGTEAFF
- | TRBJ2-7 | TRBD2 | TRBV27 | TGTGCCAGCAGTCCGGGACTAGCGGGGGTAGGTGAGCAGTACTTC | CASSPGLAGVGEQYF
- | TRBJ1-1 | - | TRBV27 | TGTGCCAGCAGGGGGGTGGGGGTAAACACTGAAGCTTTCTTT | CASRGVGVNTEAFF
- | TRBJ1-5 | TRBD1 | TRBV6-5 | TGTGCCAGCAGTGGACAGGGGGCCTTGCAGCCCCAGCATTTT | CASSGQGALQPQHF
- | TRBJ2-1 | - | TRBV11-2 | TGTGCCAGCAGCTCCATAGGGGGGGCCGCCTACAATGAGCAGTTCTTC | CASSSIGGAAYNEQFF
- | TRBJ2-2 | - | TRBV29-1 | TGCAGCGCCACGGACGTCACCGGGGAGCTGTTTTTT | CSATDVTGELFF
- | TRBJ2-2 | TRBD2 | TRBV7-7 | TGTGCTAGCAGCTCGAGACTAGCGGGCAACACCGGGGAGCTGTTTTTT | CASSSRLAGNTGELFF
- | TRBJ1-1 | - | TRBV28 | TGTGCCAGCACCCTAGTCGGGGGAACCCTAGGCGAGACTGAAGCTTTCTTT | CASTLVGGTLGETEAFF
once | TRBJ2-7 | TRBD1 | TRBV7-9 | TGTGCCAGCACGCCGGGACAGAGCTCCTACGAGCAGTACTTC | CASTPGQSSYEQYF
- | TRBJ2-3 | TRBD2 | TRBV29-1 | TGCAGCGTTGAAGATTGGGGGGGGAGCGATACGCAGTATTTT | CSVEDWGGSDTQYF
- | TRBJ2-7 | - | TRBV27 | TGTGCCAGCAGTTTAGGCGGGGCTACTAATGAGCAGTACTTC | CASSLGGATNEQYF
- | TRBJ2-1 | - | TRBV7-6 | TGTGCCAGCAGCTTCCAAAGGTACAATGAGCAGTTCTTC | CASSFQRYNEQFF
- | TRBJ2-7 | - | TRBV30 | TGTGCCTGGAGTGAAGGGAGAGGCGACGAGCAGTACTTC | CAWSEGRGDEQYF
- | TRBJ2-2 | TRBD1 | TRBV27 | TGTGCCAGCAGAGTAATACAGGGGTCCGGGGAGCTGTTTTTT | CASRVIQGSGELFF
- | TRBJ1-4 | - | TRBV2 | TGTGCCAGCGGGGGGATGGTTGAAAAACTGTTTTTT | CASGGMVEKLFF
- | TRBJ1-4 | TRBD1 | TRBV27 | TGTGCCAGCAGTCCTTGGGCAGGGGGTAGTGAAAAACTGTTTTTT | CASSPWAGGSEKLFF
- | TRBJ1-4 | TRBD1 | TRBV6-6 | TGTGCCAGCAGCCCCGGACAGGCAACTAATGAAAAACTGTTTTTT | CASSPGQATNEKLFF
- | TRBJ2-5 | TRBD2 | TRBV9 | TGTGCCAGCAGCGGGGGGACTAGCGGGAGCCAAGAGACCCAGTACTTC | CASSGGTSGSQETQYF
- | TRBJ2-5 | TRBD2 | TRBV28 | TGTGCCAGCAGTTTATGGGGAGGGCCCGAGACCCAGTACTTC | CASSLWGGPETQYF
- | TRBJ2-7 | - | TRBV27 | TGTGCCAGCAGTCTTCGCTACTCCTACGAGCAGTACTTC | CASSLRYSYEQYF
- | TRBJ1-1 | TRBD1 | TRBV5-4 | TGTGCCAGCAGATCAGACAGGGGGAACACTGAAGCTTTCTTT | CASRSDRGNTEAFF
once | TRBJ2-7 | TRBD1 | TRBV5-4 | TGTGCCAGCAGCTTTGGGGGACAGGGGGCCGACGAGCAGTACTTC | CASSFGGQGADEQYF